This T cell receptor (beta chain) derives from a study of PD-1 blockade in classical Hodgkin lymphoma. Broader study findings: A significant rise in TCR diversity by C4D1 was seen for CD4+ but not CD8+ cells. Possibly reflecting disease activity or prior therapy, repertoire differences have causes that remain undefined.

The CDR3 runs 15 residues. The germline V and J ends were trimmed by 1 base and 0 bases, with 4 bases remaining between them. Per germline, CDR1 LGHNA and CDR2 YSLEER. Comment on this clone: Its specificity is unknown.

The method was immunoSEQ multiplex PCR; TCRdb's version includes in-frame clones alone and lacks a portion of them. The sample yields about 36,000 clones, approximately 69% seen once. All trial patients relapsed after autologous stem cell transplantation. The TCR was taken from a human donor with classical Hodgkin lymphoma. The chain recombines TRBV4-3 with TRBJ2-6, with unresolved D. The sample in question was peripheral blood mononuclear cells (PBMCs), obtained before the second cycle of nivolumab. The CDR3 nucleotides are TGCGCCAGCAGCCAAGGCCACTCTGGGGCCAACGTCCTGACTTTC. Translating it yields CASSQGHSGANVLTF.